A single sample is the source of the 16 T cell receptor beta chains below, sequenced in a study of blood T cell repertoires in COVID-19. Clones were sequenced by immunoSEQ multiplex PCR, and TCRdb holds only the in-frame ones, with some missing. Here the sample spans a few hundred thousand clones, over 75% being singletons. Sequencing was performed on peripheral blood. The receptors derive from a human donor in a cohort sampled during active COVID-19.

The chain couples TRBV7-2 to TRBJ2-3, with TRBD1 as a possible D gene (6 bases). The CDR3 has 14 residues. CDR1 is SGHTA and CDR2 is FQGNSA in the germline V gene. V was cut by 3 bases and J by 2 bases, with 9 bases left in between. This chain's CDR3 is CASSLDSYTDTQYF. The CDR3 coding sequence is TGTGCCAGCAGCTTGGACAGCTACACAGATACGCAGTATTTT. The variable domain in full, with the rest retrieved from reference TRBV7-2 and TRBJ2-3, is GAGVSQSPSNKVTEKGKDVELRCDPISGHTALYWYRQSLGQGLEFLIYFQGNSAPDKSGLPSDRFSAERTGGSVSTLTIQRTQQEDSAVYLCASSLDSYTDTQYFGPGTRLTVL.

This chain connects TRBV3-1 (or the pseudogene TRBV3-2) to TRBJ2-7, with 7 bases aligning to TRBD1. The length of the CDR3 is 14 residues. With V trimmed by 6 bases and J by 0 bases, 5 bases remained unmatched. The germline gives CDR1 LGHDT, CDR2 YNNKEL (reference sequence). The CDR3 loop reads CASRNYRGSYEQYF. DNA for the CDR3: TGTGCCAGCAGAAACTACAGGGGCTCCTACGAGCAGTACTTC.

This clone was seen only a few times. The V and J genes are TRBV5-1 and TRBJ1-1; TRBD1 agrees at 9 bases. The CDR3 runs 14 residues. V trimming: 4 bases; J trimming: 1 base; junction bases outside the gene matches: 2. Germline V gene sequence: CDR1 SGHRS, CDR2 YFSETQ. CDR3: CASSVDRGNTEAFF. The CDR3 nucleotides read TGCGCCAGCAGCGTGGACAGGGGGAACACTGAAGCTTTCTTT.

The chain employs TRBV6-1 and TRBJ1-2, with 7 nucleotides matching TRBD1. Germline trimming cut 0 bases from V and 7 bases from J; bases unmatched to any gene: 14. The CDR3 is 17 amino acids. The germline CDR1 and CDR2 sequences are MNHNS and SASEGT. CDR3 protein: CASSEAGVWRQGSGYTF. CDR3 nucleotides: TGTGCCAGCAGTGAAGCCGGAGTCTGGAGACAGGGCTCTGGCTACACCTTC.

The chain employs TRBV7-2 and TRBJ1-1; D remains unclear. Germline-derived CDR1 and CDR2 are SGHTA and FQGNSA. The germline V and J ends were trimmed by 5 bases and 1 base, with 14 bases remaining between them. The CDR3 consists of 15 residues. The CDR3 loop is CASSPSGRSNTEAFF. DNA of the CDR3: TGTGCCAGCAGCCCGTCCGGCAGGTCGAACACTGAAGCTTTCTTT.

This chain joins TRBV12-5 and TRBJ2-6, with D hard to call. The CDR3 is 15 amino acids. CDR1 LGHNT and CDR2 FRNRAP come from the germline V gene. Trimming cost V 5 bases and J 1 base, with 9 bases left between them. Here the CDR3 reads CASGLTTSGANVLTF. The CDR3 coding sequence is TGTGCTAGTGGTCTCACTACGTCTGGGGCCAACGTCCTGACTTTC.

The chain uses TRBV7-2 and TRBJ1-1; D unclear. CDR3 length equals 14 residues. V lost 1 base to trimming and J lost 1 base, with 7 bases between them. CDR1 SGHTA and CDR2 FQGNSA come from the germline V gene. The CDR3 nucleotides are TGTGCCAGCAGCTTAGACATCAGGAACACTGAAGCTTTCTTT. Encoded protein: CASSLDIRNTEAFF.

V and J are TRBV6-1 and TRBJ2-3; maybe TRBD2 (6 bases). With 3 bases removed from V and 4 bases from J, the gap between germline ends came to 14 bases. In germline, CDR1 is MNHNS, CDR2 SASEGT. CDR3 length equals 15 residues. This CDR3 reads CASSERGRESDTQYF. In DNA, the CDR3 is TGTGCCAGCAGTGAGAGGGGTCGGGAGTCAGATACGCAGTATTTT.

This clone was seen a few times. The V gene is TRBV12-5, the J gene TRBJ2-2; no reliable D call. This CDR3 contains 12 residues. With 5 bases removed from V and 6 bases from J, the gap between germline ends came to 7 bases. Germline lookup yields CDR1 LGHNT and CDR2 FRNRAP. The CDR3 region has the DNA TGTGCTAGTGGTCATTCGGCCGGGGAGCTGTTTTTT. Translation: CASGHSAGELFF.

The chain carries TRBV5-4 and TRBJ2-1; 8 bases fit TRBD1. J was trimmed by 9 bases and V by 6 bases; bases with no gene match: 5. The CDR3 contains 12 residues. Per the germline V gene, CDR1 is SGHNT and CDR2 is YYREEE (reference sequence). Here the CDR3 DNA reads TGTGCCAGCAACCCTACAGGGGGTGAGCAGTTCTTC. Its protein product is CASNPTGGEQFF.

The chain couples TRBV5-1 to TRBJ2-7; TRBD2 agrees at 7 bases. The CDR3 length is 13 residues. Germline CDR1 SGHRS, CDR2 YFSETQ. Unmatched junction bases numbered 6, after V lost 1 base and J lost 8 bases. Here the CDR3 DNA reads TGCGCCAGCAGCTTGAGCGGGGCCGGGAAGCAGTACTTC. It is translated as CASSLSGAGKQYF.

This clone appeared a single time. In DNA form, the CDR3 reads TGCGCCAGCAGCGGATCCGGACTAGCGGCCACCGGGGAGCTGTTTTTT. Protein product: CASSGSGLAATGELFF. The chain employs TRBV5-1 and TRBJ2-2, with TRBD2 matching over 10 bases. The CDR3 runs to 16 residues. Trimming took 4 bases from V and 4 from J; bases not matched to a gene: 7. The V gene's germline CDR1 is SGHRS and CDR2 YFSETQ.

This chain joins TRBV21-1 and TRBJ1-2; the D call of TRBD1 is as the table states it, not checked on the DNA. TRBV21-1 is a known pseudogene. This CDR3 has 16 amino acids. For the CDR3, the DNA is TGTGCCAGCAGCAAAGAGAGGACAGGGATCGGCTATGGCTACACCTTC. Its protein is CASSKERTGIGYGYTF.

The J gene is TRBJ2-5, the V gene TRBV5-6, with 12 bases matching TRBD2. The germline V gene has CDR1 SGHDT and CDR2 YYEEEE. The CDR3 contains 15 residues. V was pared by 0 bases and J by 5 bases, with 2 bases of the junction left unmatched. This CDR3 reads CASSLGLAGGETQYF. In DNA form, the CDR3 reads TGTGCCAGCAGCTTGGGGCTAGCGGGAGGGGAGACCCAGTACTTC.

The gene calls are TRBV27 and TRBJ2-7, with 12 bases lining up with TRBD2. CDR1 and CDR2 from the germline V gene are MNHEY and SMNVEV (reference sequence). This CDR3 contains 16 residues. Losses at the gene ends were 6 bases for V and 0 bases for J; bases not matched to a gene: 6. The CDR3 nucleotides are TGTGCCAGCAGAAAGACTAGCGGGGGTTACTCCTACGAGCAGTACTTC. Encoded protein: CASRKTSGGYSYEQYF.

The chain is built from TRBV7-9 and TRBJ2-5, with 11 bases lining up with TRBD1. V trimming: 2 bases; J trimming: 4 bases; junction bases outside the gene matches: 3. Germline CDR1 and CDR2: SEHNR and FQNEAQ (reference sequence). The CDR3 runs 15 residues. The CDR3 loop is CASSLLDRGPETQYF. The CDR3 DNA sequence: TGTGCCAGCAGCTTATTGGACAGGGGGCCAGAGACCCAGTACTTC.